The clone carrying this T cell receptor (beta chain) is medium-sized. What it binds is unknown. Per germline, CDR1 GTSNPN and CDR2 SVGIG (reference sequence). The V gene end was trimmed by 3 bases and the J gene end by 1 base; junction bases not matched to a gene: 9. This CDR3 has 16 amino acids. This record belongs to a study of vaccination effects on CD4 cells after COVID-19. Study context: It was a median of 72 days after the second dose that post-vaccine samples were obtained.

Data came from immunoSEQ multiplex PCR; TCRdb stores just in-frame clones and leaves some out. The sample has 9,500 to 15,000 clones, 71% seen once. Findings of the study overall: The vaccine-induced clones of healthy vaccinees included only 1 of 255 that cross-reacted with common cold coronaviruses.

Expansion of antigen-specific CD4+ T cells with viral peptide pools was carried out by the ViraFEST assay before sequencing. CD4+ T cell isolation took place after less than 13 days of culture. Vaccination of participants consisted of two doses of either the BNT162b2 or mRNA-1273 vaccine. The chain recombines TRBV30 with TRBJ1-5; TRBD1 matches at 7 bases. The material was CD4+ T cells from PBMCs cultured with SARS-CoV-2 spike peptides, obtained after COVID-19 vaccination. The source is a human donor who received a COVID-19 vaccine. CDR3 sequence (DNA): TGTGCCTGGAGCGGACAGGCGGGGGTGAGCAATCAGCCCCAGCATTTT. Translated, it gives CAWSGQAGVSNQPQHF.